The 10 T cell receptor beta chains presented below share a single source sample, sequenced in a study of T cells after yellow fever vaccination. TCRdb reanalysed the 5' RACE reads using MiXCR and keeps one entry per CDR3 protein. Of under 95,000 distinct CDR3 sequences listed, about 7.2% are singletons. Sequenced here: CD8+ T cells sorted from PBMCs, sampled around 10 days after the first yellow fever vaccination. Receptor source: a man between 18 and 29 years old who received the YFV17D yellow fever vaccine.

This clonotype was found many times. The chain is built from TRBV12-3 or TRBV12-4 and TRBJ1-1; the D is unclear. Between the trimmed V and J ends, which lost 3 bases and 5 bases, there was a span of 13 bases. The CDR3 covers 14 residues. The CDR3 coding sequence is TGTGCCAGCAGTTTTGTTGGGGAGGGTACTGAAGCTTTCTTT. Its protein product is CASSFVGEGTEAFF.

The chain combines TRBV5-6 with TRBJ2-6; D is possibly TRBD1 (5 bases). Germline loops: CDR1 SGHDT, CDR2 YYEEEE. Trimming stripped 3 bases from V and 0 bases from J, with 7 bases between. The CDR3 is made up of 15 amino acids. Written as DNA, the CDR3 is TGTGCCAGCAGCTACGACAGCTCTGGGGCCAACGTCCTGACTTTC. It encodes CASSYDSSGANVLTF.

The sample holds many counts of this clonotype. Here the CDR3 DNA reads TGTGCCAGCAGTTTTCGACAGGGGGAGGTTAATTCACCCCTCCACTTT. Amino acid sequence: CASSFRQGEVNSPLHF. The gene calls are TRBV27 and TRBJ1-6; TRBD1 matches 9 bases. From germline, CDR1 is MNHEY and CDR2 SMNVEV (reference sequence). The CDR3 contains 16 residues. V lost 3 bases and J lost 6; bases outside the gene matches: 6.

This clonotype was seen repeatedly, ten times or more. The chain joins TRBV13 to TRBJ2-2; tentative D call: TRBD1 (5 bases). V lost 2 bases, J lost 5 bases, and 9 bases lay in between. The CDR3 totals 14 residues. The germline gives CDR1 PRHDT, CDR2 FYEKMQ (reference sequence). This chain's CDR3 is CASSLRGATGELFF. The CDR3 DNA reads TGTGCCAGCAGCTTAAGGGGTGCAACCGGGGAGCTGTTTTTT.

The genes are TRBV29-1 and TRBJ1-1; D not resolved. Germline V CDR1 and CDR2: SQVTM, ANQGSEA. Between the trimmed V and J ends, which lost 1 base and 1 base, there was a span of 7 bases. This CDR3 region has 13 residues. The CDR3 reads CSVEGFANTEAFF. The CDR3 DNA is TGCAGCGTTGAAGGGTTTGCGAACACTGAAGCTTTCTTT.

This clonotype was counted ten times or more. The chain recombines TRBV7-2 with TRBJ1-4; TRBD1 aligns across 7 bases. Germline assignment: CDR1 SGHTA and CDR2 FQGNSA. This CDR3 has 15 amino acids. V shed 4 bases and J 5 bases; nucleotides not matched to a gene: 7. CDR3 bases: TGTGCCAGCAGCTCCGCACCGGGACAGAATGAAAAACTGTTTTTT. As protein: CASSSAPGQNEKLFF.

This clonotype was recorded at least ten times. For the CDR3, the DNA is TGTGCCAGCAGTTACTCGAGTTATGGATACGAATCCTACGAGCAGTACTTC. This gives the protein CASSYSSYGYESYEQYF. V is TRBV6-2 or TRBV6-3 and J is TRBJ2-7, with D unclear. The CDR3 spans 17 residues. CDR1 MNHEY and CDR2 SVGEGT come from the germline V gene. V was trimmed by 0 bases and J by 1 base, leaving 16 bases between them.

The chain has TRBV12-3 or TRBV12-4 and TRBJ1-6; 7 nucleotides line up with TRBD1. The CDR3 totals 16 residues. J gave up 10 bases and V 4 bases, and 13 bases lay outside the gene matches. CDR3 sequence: CASSSTSGQVGSPLHF. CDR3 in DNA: TGTGCCAGCAGTTCCACATCTGGACAGGTCGGCTCACCCCTCCACTTT.

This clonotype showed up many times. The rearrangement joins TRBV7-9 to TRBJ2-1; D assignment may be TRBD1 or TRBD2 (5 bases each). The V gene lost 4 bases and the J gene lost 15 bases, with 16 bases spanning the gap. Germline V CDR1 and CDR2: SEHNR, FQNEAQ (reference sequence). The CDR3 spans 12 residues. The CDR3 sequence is CASSSGLGDAFF. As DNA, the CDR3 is TGTGCCAGCAGCTCGGGGTTGGGGGACGCGTTCTTC.

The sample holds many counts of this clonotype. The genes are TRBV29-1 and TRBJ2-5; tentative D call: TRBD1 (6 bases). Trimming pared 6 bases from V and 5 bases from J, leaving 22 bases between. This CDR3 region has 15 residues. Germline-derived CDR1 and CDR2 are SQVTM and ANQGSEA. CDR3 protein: CSVLGIRGSDETQYF. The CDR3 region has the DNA TGCAGCGTCCTCGGCATCAGGGGATCGGACGAGACCCAGTACTTC.